This T cell receptor (beta chain) was sequenced in a study of cytomegalovirus exposure and HLA in healthy donors. Points from the study as a whole: Listed as cytomegalovirus-associated were 150 or so TCR beta chains. Clonal expansion was found to be greater in HLA-associated TCR beta chains than in equally common others in a later analysis. A later analysis linked a missense DCLRE1C variant to TCR beta V- and J-gene trimming.

V trimming: 6 bases; J trimming: 8 bases; junction bases outside the gene matches: 13. CDR3 length: 15 amino acids. Germline loops: CDR1 MDHEN, CDR2 SYDVKM. PCR was performed using 60 Vbeta and 13 Jbeta primers. The method was immunoSEQ multiplex PCR; TCRdb's version includes in-frame clones alone and lacks a portion of them. The table lists roughly 140,000 clones, around 75% of them singletons. On this clone: Its matching antigen is unknown.

The chain couples TRBV28 to TRBJ2-1, with 7 bases aligning to TRBD2. The sample comprised PBMCs. The TCR comes from a woman between 25 and 40 years old in good health and CMV-seronegative. CDR3 sequence (DNA): TGTGCCAGCAGGTCAAGGGGCGGGAGTACGGATGAGCAGTTCTTC. It codes for CASRSRGGSTDEQFF.